This entry lists 23 T cell receptor beta chains sequenced from one sample in a study of patients and donors after allogeneic stem cell transplantation. TCRdb analysed the RT-PCR reads with MiXCR anew, one entry per CDR3 protein. The sample records about 1,600 distinct CDR3 sequences, about a sixth being singletons. The material sequenced was blood, either unsorted or a sorted T cell fraction (not recorded which). These receptors originate from a human donor who was either an allogeneic HSCT recipient or a stem cell or donor lymphocyte infusion donor (not recorded which). It is not recorded whose cells these are; they may come from a transplant donor.

This clonotype occurred many times. CDR3 in DNA: TGCAGTGCTAGAACGGGACAACCCTACTCTGGGGCCAACGTCCTGACTTTC. Amino acid sequence: CSARTGQPYSGANVLTF. The rearrangement joins TRBV20-1 to TRBJ2-6; tentative D call: TRBD1 (6 bases). The CDR3 consists of 17 residues. Per germline, CDR1 DFQATT and CDR2 SNEGSKA (reference sequence). Trimming removed 2 bases from V and 0 bases from J, with 14 bases in between.

This clonotype was detected a few times. The chain combines TRBV7-9 with TRBJ2-3, with 9 bases lining up with TRBD2. The CDR3 runs 13 residues. The germline V gene has CDR1 SEHNR and CDR2 FQNEAQ (reference sequence). The junction had 0 bases not matched to a gene; V was cut back by 7 bases and J by 1 base. CDR3 nucleotides: TGTGCCAGCACTAGCGGGGGCACAGATACGCAGTATTTT. Its translation: CASTSGGTDTQYF.

The chain couples TRBV11-2 to TRBJ2-2, with D uncertain. CDR3 size: 15 residues. The V end lost 8 bases, the J end lost 3 bases, and 16 bases lay between the germline ends. Germline V lookup: CDR1 SGHAT, CDR2 FQNNGV. CDR3: CASARRTSDTGELFF. CDR3 DNA sequence: TGTGCCAGCGCTAGGCGGACGTCGGACACCGGGGAGCTGTTTTTT.

This clonotype was seen only a few times. The gene calls are TRBV10-3 and TRBJ2-7; tentative D call: TRBD1 (5 bases). V was shortened by 0 bases and J by 6 bases, with 9 bases between the two germline ends. Germline V CDR1 and CDR2: ENHRY, SYGVKD. There are 13 residues in the CDR3. The CDR3 spells CAISESKGVEQYF. CDR3 in DNA: TGTGCCATCAGTGAGTCAAAAGGGGTCGAGCAGTACTTC.

V gene TRBV3-1 combines with J gene TRBJ2-7, with unresolved D. The germline CDR1 and CDR2 sequences are LGHDT and YNNKEL (reference sequence). The CDR3 contains 12 residues. V was trimmed by 1 base and J by 3 bases, leaving 4 bases between them. The CDR3 reads CASSQGDYEQYF. As DNA, the CDR3 is TGTGCCAGCAGCCAAGGGGACTACGAGCAGTACTTC.

This clonotype was observed a few times. The chain recombines TRBV29-1 with TRBJ2-1, with 7 bases matching TRBD2. Trimming cost V 7 bases and J 1 base; bases outside gene matches: 16. This CDR3 contains 17 residues. CDR1 and CDR2 (germline): SQVTM, ANQGSEA. The chain's CDR3 is CSARGTTNPYSYNEQFF. In DNA form, the CDR3 reads TGCAGCGCGAGAGGGACTACCAACCCGTATTCCTACAATGAGCAGTTCTTC.

This clonotype showed up many times. V usage is TRBV28 and J usage is TRBJ1-5; D call uncertain. Germline V gene sequence: CDR1 MDHEN, CDR2 SYDVKM. The CDR3 runs 15 residues. Trimming shortened V by 5 bases and J by 4 bases, and 15 bases separated the two germline ends. CDR3 DNA sequence: TGTGCCAGCAGTGCGTTGAACTCTCCGAATCAGCCCCAGCATTTT. It codes for CASSALNSPNQPQHF.

The genes are TRBV21-1 and TRBJ2-1; no DNA check was done on the table's D call, TRBD1. TRBV21-1 represents a pseudogene. The CDR3 is made up of 14 amino acids. CDR3 amino acids: CASSKIGVYNEQFF. Here the CDR3 DNA reads TGTGCCAGCAGCAAAATAGGGGTCTACAATGAGCAGTTCTTC.

This clonotype was observed at least ten times. This chain joins TRBV7-3 and TRBJ1-6; D is uncertain. The germline gives CDR1 SGHTA, CDR2 FQGTGA. The V and J ends lost 0 bases and 8 bases respectively, with 5 bases between them. This CDR3 contains 13 residues. CDR3 sequence reads: CASSLTRDSPLHF. Written as DNA, the CDR3 is TGTGCCAGCAGCTTAACGAGAGATTCACCCCTCCACTTT.

This clonotype was seen more than once but under ten times. The chain's CDR3 is CATSRELGGYLLYEQYF. CDR3 bases: TGTGCCACCAGCAGAGAATTGGGGGGCTATCTACTCTACGAGCAGTACTTC. The chain couples TRBV15 to TRBJ2-7; D might be TRBD1 or TRBD2, each matching 6 bases. Trimming cost V 0 bases and J 3 bases, with 18 bases left between them. The CDR3 covers 17 residues. CDR1 is LNHNV and CDR2 is YYDKDF in the germline V gene (reference sequence).

This clonotype is termed medium-sized. This chain connects TRBV5-5 to TRBJ1-2; D gene unclear. The CDR3 is made up of 15 amino acids. Trimming cost V 2 bases and J 0 bases, with 11 bases left between them. Germline V CDR1 and CDR2: SGHKS, YYEKEE (reference sequence). The CDR3 loop is CASSFGAASNYGYTF. DNA for the CDR3: TGTGCCAGCAGCTTCGGAGCAGCCTCTAACTATGGCTACACCTTC.

This clonotype was counted only a few times. CDR3 DNA sequence: TGTGCCACCAGCAGAGATCGCGGGGGCAGGGAAAAACTGTTTTTT. Residues: CATSRDRGGREKLFF. J is TRBJ1-4 and V is TRBV15; possible D gene TRBD1, 6 bases. Trimming cost V 0 bases and J 8 bases, with 13 bases left between them. Germline V CDR1 and CDR2: LNHNV, YYDKDF (reference sequence). The CDR3 totals 15 residues.

By proportion, this clonotype is medium-sized (0.01 to 0.1%). The DNA for the CDR3 is TGCAGTGCTAGAAGGGATACTCTAAATCAGCCCCAGCATTTT. It specifies CSARRDTLNQPQHF. The rearrangement links TRBV20-1 to TRBJ1-5; D is unresolved. V lost 2 bases and J lost 4, with 12 bases in between. The germline V gene has CDR1 DFQATT and CDR2 SNEGSKA (reference sequence). The CDR3 is 14 amino acids.

This clonotype was observed at least ten times. The V gene is TRBV6-2 or TRBV6-3, the J gene TRBJ1-2; D not certain. Germline CDR1 reads MNHEY; CDR2 reads SVGEGT. The CDR3 runs 11 residues. V lost 5 bases to trimming and J lost 8 bases, with 9 bases between them. The CDR3, as DNA: TGTGCCAGCAGTCGGACTCGGGGCTACACCTTC. Protein sequence: CASSRTRGYTF.

This clonotype showed up many times. This sequence joins TRBV7-9 and TRBJ1-1, with 7 bases identical to TRBD1. From germline, CDR1 is SEHNR and CDR2 FQNEAQ (reference sequence). The V segment lost 5 bases and the J segment 5 bases; nucleotides outside the gene matches: 5. The CDR3 extends over 13 amino acids. The CDR3 reads CASSRGQLTEAFF. DNA of the CDR3: TGTGCCAGCAGCCGGGGACAGTTGACTGAAGCTTTCTTT.

The chain employs TRBV7-8 and TRBJ2-6; 12 bases agree with TRBD1. The trim removed 5 bases at V and 6 bases at J, leaving 5 bases unmatched. Germline V lookup: CDR1 SGHVS, CDR2 FQNEAQ. The length of the CDR3 is 16 residues. CDR3 sequence: CASSRDRGRVANVLTF. CDR3 coding DNA: TGTGCCAGCAGCAGGGACAGGGGGCGGGTGGCCAACGTCCTGACTTTC.

This rearrangement joins TRBV30 to TRBJ1-6, with 10 nucleotides matching TRBD1. CDR1 is GTSNPN, CDR2 SVGIG, per germline (reference sequence). The junction had 3 bases not matched to a gene; V was cut back by 2 bases and J by 8 bases. CDR3 length: 14 residues. CDR3 DNA sequence: TGTGCCTGGAGTTCCGGGACAGGGGATTCACCCCTCCACTTT. Amino acid sequence: CAWSSGTGDSPLHF.

This clonotype was recorded many times. V and J are TRBV9 and TRBJ2-1; possibly TRBD2 for D (5 bases). The CDR3 extends over 15 amino acids. The V gene's germline CDR1 is SGDLS and CDR2 YYNGEE. Trimming removed 2 bases at V and 7 bases at J, with 16 bases between. The CDR3 region is CASSVEPRTGNEQFF. The CDR3 nucleotides read TGTGCCAGCAGCGTTGAGCCCCGGACTGGAAATGAGCAGTTCTTC.

This clonotype counts as hyperexpanded. J is TRBJ2-1 and V is TRBV6-5; D ambiguous. Germline V gives CDR1 MNHEY, CDR2 SVGAGI. V lost 3 bases and J 4 bases, leaving 13 bases between the germline ends. The CDR3 consists of 15 residues. The CDR3 loop is CASSYGHDSYNEQFF. The CDR3 DNA is TGTGCCAGCAGTTATGGGCACGATTCGTACAATGAGCAGTTCTTC.

The chain employs TRBV7-8 and TRBJ1-1, with D maybe TRBD1 (5 bases). From germline, CDR1 is SGHVS and CDR2 FQNEAQ. This CDR3 comprises 15 residues. Trimming took off 5 bases at V and 7 bases at J, with 20 bases between the two ends. Here the CDR3 DNA reads TGTGCCAGCAGCCCGACGGGGGGGATAAGGGATGAAGCTTTCTTT. Protein sequence: CASSPTGGIRDEAFF.

There are a few counts of this clonotype. The chain links TRBV4-2 to TRBJ2-1, with no clear D. The CDR3 sequence is 15 residues long. The ends were cut back, 0 bases at V and 6 bases at J, with 12 bases in the middle. The germline V gene has CDR1 LGHNA and CDR2 YNFKEQ. CDR3 in DNA: TGTGCCAGCAGCCAAGAGGTTCAGGTCCCCAATGAGCAGTTCTTC. This translates into CASSQEVQVPNEQFF.

The chain recombines TRBV12-2 with TRBJ1-2; TRBD1 is the table's D call, not checked against the DNA. TRBV12-2 is assigned pseudogene status. CDR3 length: 15 residues. The CDR3 DNA follows: TGTGCAAGTCGCGCAAATCCCTACAGGGGTTATGGCTACACCTTC. Protein sequence: CASRANPYRGYGYTF.

This clonotype came up many times. The chain uses TRBV7-9 and TRBJ1-2; 8 bases match TRBD1. CDR3 size: 16 residues. Germline values: CDR1 SEHNR, CDR2 FQNEAQ (reference sequence). V lost 5 bases, J lost 8 bases, and 16 bases stayed unmatched. DNA of the CDR3: TGTGCCAGCAGCCCGGACAGGGCGGGCTTTAAAGGGGGCTACACCTTC. This encodes CASSPDRAGFKGGYTF. Full variable domain (missing parts from reference TRBV7-9 and TRBJ1-2): DTGVSQNPRHKITKRGQNVTFRCDPISEHNRLYWYRQTLGQGPEFLTYFQNEAQLEKSRLLSDRFSAERPKGSFSTLEIQRTEQGDSAMYLCASSPDRAGFKGGYTFGSGTRLTVV.